This TCR beta chain was captured in a study of cytomegalovirus exposure and HLA in healthy donors (dated by TCRdb to about 2017). With regard to the full study: In an earlier analysis of under 750 of the donors, about 270 Gb of sequence data and 95 million to 130 million unique TCR beta sequences from about 179 million T cells were reported. Typing coverage differed by locus: A, B, C, DRB1 and DQB1 were typed in roughly 620-630 donors, DQA1 in 522, DPA1 in approximately 600, and DPB1 in 400 to 490. In the later analysis, no new phenotypic data were used to find candidate immune exposures; instead, reliance was placed on TCR beta sequences and their occurrence across donors. Both class I and class II loci were covered by HLA typing, at four-digit resolution. To predict cytomegalovirus infection status, the study combined high-throughput TCR immunosequencing, statistical association of individual TCRs with disease status, and machine learning. Donor age, sex, ethnicity and CMV serostatus were collected together with the repertoire data. In an earlier analysis of roughly 540 of the donors, high-throughput TCR beta sequencing was used to judge whether each TCR beta V gene segment behaved as functional or pseudogenic. A later genetic analysis took genome-wide SNP genotypes for about three fifths of the roughly 670 donors and used that subset as a discovery cohort. A later analysis re-analyzed previously published TCR beta repertoires from several hundred donors and added high-resolution HLA genotyping to study TCR occurrence patterns. All discovery cohort repertoires had been generated on a single sequencing platform. Among about 400 genotyped donors of the cohort, an average of roughly 230,000 unique TCR beta nucleotide sequences was sequenced per donor, of which about 19% were non-productive. The study aimed to test whether cataloging public T cell receptors could reveal signatures of past pathogen exposure. Besides the first cohort of roughly 700 subjects, a separate validation cohort made up of 120 different subjects was used. The study profiled the T cell repertoires of 500 to 800 subjects by immunosequencing and related them to cytomegalovirus serostatus. Of the approximately 400 genotyped donors, roughly 85% fell in the genetic ancestry cluster associated with self-reported Caucasian donors. Roughly five DR-DQ haplotypes were handled as single units for association and clustering, since linkage in the cohort was strong. An early release covering roughly 640 HLA-typed donors comprised about 320 gigabases of sequencing data and roughly 85 million unique TCR sequences. Summary of the overall study and its limitations: Three of the identified cytomegalovirus-associated TCR beta chains were confirmed in vitro to be specific for cytomegalovirus antigens. A further reported finding was that TCR beta sequences accurately predicted the HLA-A and HLA-B alleles for most subjects in the first cohort. CMV serostatus was the only immune exposure information available for the cohort. In a later analysis, HLA-associated TCR beta chains showed more clonal expansion and lower generation probabilities than non-associated chains that were equally common. V-gene and J-gene trimming of TCR beta chains was associated with a missense DCLRE1C variant in a later genetic analysis, and the association was replicated in an independent cohort. A cluster of highly shared sequence variants was judged likely to represent a technical artifact of the sequencing pipeline. In a later analysis, several top co-occurrence clusters were reported to appear linked to parvovirus B19, influenza, CMV and Epstein-Barr virus. In this cohort, only TCR beta chains were sequenced, and detectable features were limited by the absence of alpha or paired-chain data. Correlated functional status among segregating V segments might be attributable to linkage disequilibrium, but an unknown experimental factor could not be ruled out. A total of around 150 TCR beta chains were listed by the study as associated with cytomegalovirus. The classifier was reported to diagnose cytomegalovirus status with high specificity and sensitivity in both the original and validation cohorts. A later genetic analysis reported fewer N-insertions in productive TCRs among donors in an Asian-associated ancestry cluster than the approximately 700-donor mean. Some IMGT-functional V segments, including TRBV6-2 and TRBV6-3, could not be told apart with the 87-base-pair reads, so those segments were excluded. When HLA alleles, especially DR and DQ, strongly co-occurred, attributing TCR associations to individual alleles was difficult. Broadly in line with IMGT annotations, most TCR beta V segments showed up in productive rearrangements about 87% or about 30% of the time in an earlier analysis of approximately 640 of the donors. Because counts were too low, some 17 rarely observed V segments, including chromosome 9 orphons, were left out of the earlier analysis of 500 to 650 of the donors. A later analysis found that most CMV-associated TCR beta chains appeared HLA-restricted, with HLA associations seemingly driven largely by CMV exposure. While some public TCRs were present in many individuals, most TCR sequences turned up only very rarely across donors. It was suggested by the authors that the approach could potentially be generalized to other disease states and immunological phenotypes. HLA typing was unavailable for some donors at each locus, so association tests used only the typed subset. Presence/absence analyses assumed roughly uniform sequencing depth across donors, an assumption that may not hold. A later analysis found that TCR association rates varied across HLA loci, with DRB1 alleles showing the most associated TCRs and HLA-C alleles the fewest. Specific HLA alleles were associated with over 15,000 TCR beta sequences at a false discovery rate of 0.05 in a later analysis.

Receptors were amplified or captured by the immunoSEQ multiplex PCR assay. For the multiplex PCR, a mixture combining 60 forward primers for TCR Vbeta segments and 13 reverse primers for TCR Jbeta segments was used. The CDR3 region of rearranged TCR beta genes was amplified from genomic DNA by a multiplex PCR assay. Amplified TCR beta libraries were sequenced as 87-base-pair reads on the Illumina HiSeq System. The study's own analysis went as follows. A later analysis counted around 72 million unique TCR beta chains across the 666 repertoires, and 9.5 million to 11 million of these chains were shared by at least two donors. To remove PCR and sequencing errors, raw reads were error-corrected and collapsed into unique sequences using a nearest-neighbor algorithm that merged closely related sequences. Alignment of CDR3 sequences to IMGT reference sequences was used to assign V, D and J gene segments. For a sequence to be retained, at least a six-nucleotide match to both a V gene segment and a J gene segment was required. Rearrangements were classified as productive when the CDR3 lacked stop codons and remained in frame with V and J, and all other rearrangements were classified as non-productive. Following IMGT convention, CDR3 was defined as the stretch from the second conserved V-encoded cysteine to the conserved J-encoded phenylalanine. The earlier analysis of 587 of the donors excluded any sequence lacking an unambiguous match to a single V gene segment. In an earlier analysis of approximately 610 of the donors, V segments were called functional above 56.7% productive rearrangements and were called segregating when the between-donor standard deviation exceeded 5%. A statistical classification framework was built for diagnosing cytomegalovirus status from the catalog of TCR beta chain sequences. In a later analysis, V and J genes were assigned by comparing TCR nucleotide sequences against IMGT/GENE-DB human TR gene sequences. The TCRdist pipeline was used in a later analysis to assign CDR3 sequences and most-parsimonious VDJ recombination scenarios. A later analysis defined each TCR beta chain by its CDR3 amino acid sequence plus V-gene family, and excluded reads lacking a unique V-gene family. A later analysis removed several hundred highly shared, low-generation-probability nucleotide sequences to deal with suspected cross-contamination and a sequencing artifact. In a later analysis, a clonal expansion index was calculated for each public chain from normalized within-repertoire ranks of inferred template counts. A later analysis computed generation probabilities with a VDJ recombination model fitted to out-of-frame rearrangements, and checked the results against IGoR. In a later analysis, hypergeometric tests were used to score TCR-TCR, TCR-HLA and TCR-CMV co-occurrence, with a repertoire-size bias correction applied to TCR pairs. False discovery rates were estimated in a later analysis by permuting HLA or CMV assignments 20 times. In a later analysis, co-occurring TCRs were grouped with DBSCAN, and TCRdist sequence similarity was added when clustering was performed within HLA-allele-positive subsets. For co-occurrence clustering, repertoires with fewer than 30,000 or more than 120,000 public chains were excluded, along with about five repertoires with anomalous nucleotide sharing. TCRdb re-hosts the immuneACCESS table, in-frame sequences only. Its copies lack some clones; in the studies checked, an unresolved V gene accounts for under half of them, and the cause for the rest is not known. For V, J and clone size, that table is used; D and trimming come from the DNA. Across this sample there are approximately 110,000 clones, with over 70% seen only once. The ten largest clones add up to roughly 1.9% of the sample.

V lost 8 bases and J lost 5 bases; the stretch between them is 15 bases long. CDR1 MNHEY and CDR2 SVGAGI are derived from the germline V gene. The CDR3 runs 13 residues from the cysteine to the phenylalanine. Only the CDR3 portion is preserved as DNA: 39 bases, with reading frame beginning at the first base. In total, 500 to 700 healthy bone marrow donors made up the cohort. At the time of sampling, every cohort member was nominally healthy, though immune exposures that went unrecorded were likely present. The donor was CMV seronegative and was included in the group of several hundred seronegative cohort members. A peripheral blood sample was collected from each donor, and TCR beta sequencing was performed on peripheral blood mononuclear cells. Genomic DNA extraction from the blood cell samples was performed with the Qiagen DNeasy Blood Extraction Kit. Comments on this clone: What this receptor recognizes is not known. The sample holds no much larger clone one base away, and base qualities are not on file.

Sample: PBMCs. The TCR originated in a man younger than 45 in good health and CMV-seronegative. The chain joins TRBV6-5 to TRBJ1-1, with the D gene not confidently named. CDR3 loop: CASSDSPGTEAFF. The sequenced DNA: TGTGCCAGCTCCGACTCCCCGGGGACTGAAGCTTTCTTT.